The 18 T cell receptor beta chains reported below all come from one sample, sequenced in a study of cytomegalovirus exposure and HLA in healthy donors. The PCR ran on 60 Vbeta and 13 Jbeta primers. Clones were sequenced by immunoSEQ multiplex PCR, and TCRdb holds only the in-frame ones, with some missing. Altogether roughly 110,000 clones are present, about 80% being singletons, with the ten largest covering around 12%. Sequences were obtained from PBMCs. The receptors were gathered from a middle-aged woman in good health and CMV-seropositive.

The genes are TRBV7-9 and TRBJ1-2, with D tentatively TRBD1 (6 bases). Between the trimmed V and J ends, which lost 5 bases and 2 bases, there was a span of 12 bases. This CDR3 comprises 14 residues. CDR1 is SEHNR and CDR2 is FQNEAQ in the germline V gene (reference sequence). The CDR3 loop is CASSPPDRNYGYTF. The DNA for the CDR3 is TGTGCCAGCAGCCCGCCGGACAGAAACTATGGCTACACCTTC.

This clone was detected once. The chain combines TRBV28 with TRBJ1-2; tentative D call: TRBD1 (6 bases). V was clipped by 6 bases and J by 4 bases, with 15 bases between them. This CDR3 is built from 14 residues. Germline CDR1 and CDR2: MDHEN and SYDVKM. The CDR3 DNA follows: TGTGCCAGCAGGGCCCCGGGACAAACCTATGGCTACACCTTC. This codes for CASRAPGQTYGYTF.

The chain recombines TRBV9 with TRBJ1-1; D may be TRBD1 (6 bases). Germline CDR1 SGDLS, CDR2 YYNGEE. The CDR3 runs to 12 residues. Trimming shortened V by 2 bases and J by 8 bases, and 10 bases separated the two germline ends. The chain's CDR3 is CASSVERGEAFF. Here the CDR3 DNA reads TGTGCCAGCAGCGTCGAAAGGGGGGAAGCTTTCTTT.

The chain employs TRBV19 and TRBJ2-2; TRBD2 matches 12 bases. The trim removed 2 bases at V and 5 bases at J, leaving 9 bases unmatched. Germline V gene data show CDR1 as LNHDA and CDR2 as SQIVND (reference sequence). This CDR3 contains 18 residues. The CDR3 DNA reads as TGTGCCAGTAGTATAAGTTCGCAACTAGCGGGGGGAACCGGGGAGCTGTTTTTT. Amino acid sequence: CASSISSQLAGGTGELFF.

This clone showed up just a few times. The chain carries TRBV6-1 and TRBJ2-7; D not certain. Trimming shortened V by 7 bases and J by 0 bases, and 16 bases separated the two germline ends. This CDR3 spans 15 amino acids. Germline V CDR1 and CDR2: MNHNS, SASEGT. The CDR3 region has the DNA TGTGCCAGCACTTCAGGCGCGCACCCCTCCTACGAGCAGTACTTC. It encodes CASTSGAHPSYEQYF.

The CDR3 region is CASSYSTGGNEQYF. CDR3 DNA: TGTGCCAGCAGTTACTCGACAGGGGGCAACGAGCAGTACTTC. The chain recombines TRBV6-5 with TRBJ2-7, with TRBD1 matching 10 bases. This CDR3 contains 14 residues. The V and J ends lost 0 bases and 5 bases, in that order; junction bases with no gene match: 1. Germline CDR1 reads MNHEY; CDR2 reads SVGAGI.

This clone appeared a few times. The chain uses TRBV19 and TRBJ2-1, with TRBD2 matching over 8 bases. This CDR3 region has 16 residues. After removal of 3 bases from V and 8 bases from J, the junction contained 12 bases not matched to a gene. The V gene's germline CDR1 is LNHDA and CDR2 SQIVND (reference sequence). The CDR3: CASSIAGAGGNYEQFF. In nucleotides, the CDR3 is TGTGCCAGTAGTATTGCGGGCGCGGGGGGAAACTATGAGCAGTTCTTC.

The chain is built from TRBV5-1 and TRBJ2-7; D ambiguous. This CDR3 region has 13 residues. Per the germline V gene, CDR1 is SGHRS and CDR2 is YFSETQ. Trimming removed 1 base from V and 0 bases from J, with 5 bases in between. The CDR3 is CASSLYSSYEQYF. CDR3 sequence (DNA): TGCGCCAGCAGCTTGTACAGCTCCTACGAGCAGTACTTC.

DNA of the CDR3: TGCGCCAGCAACCTAGTCCAAGAGACCCAGTACTTC. It is translated as CASNLVQETQYF. The genes are TRBV10-1 and TRBJ2-5; D remains unclear. This CDR3 has 12 residues. Germline-derived CDR1 and CDR2 are WNHNN and SYGVQD (reference sequence). The V end lost 7 bases, the J end lost 1 base, and 7 bases lay between the germline ends.

This chain joins TRBV6-6 and TRBJ1-2; 8 positions match TRBD1. V was clipped by 2 bases and J by 4 bases; unmatched bases: 9. Looked up from germline, CDR1 is MNHNY and CDR2 is SVGAGI (reference sequence). The CDR3 is 16 residues long. The CDR3 DNA reads as TGTGCCAGCAGTTACCCATCGGGACAGGAAACCTATGGCTACACCTTC. As protein: CASSYPSGQETYGYTF.

The chain joins TRBV18 to TRBJ2-4; a weak D match, TRBD2 (5 bases). The germline V gene has CDR1 KGHSH and CDR2 LQKENI. This CDR3 is 15 amino acids long. V lost 3 bases and J 8 bases, leaving 17 bases between the germline ends. In DNA form, the CDR3 reads TGTGCCAGCTCACCTCCCAGTGCGGGCCCAGACATTCAGTACTTC. Amino acids: CASSPPSAGPDIQYF.

This clone came up a few times. This chain links TRBV4-1 with TRBJ1-1; the D is unclear. Germline CDR1 MGHRA, CDR2 YSYEKL. Trimming took off 1 base at V and 4 bases at J, with 7 bases between the two ends. There are 13 residues in the CDR3. The CDR3 sequence: CASSQGVGTEAFF. The CDR3 region has the DNA TGCGCCAGCAGCCAAGGAGTTGGCACTGAAGCTTTCTTT.

The rearrangement links TRBV6-1 to TRBJ2-5; no firm D call. The length of the CDR3 is 15 residues. Looked up from germline, CDR1 is MNHNS and CDR2 is SASEGT. CDR3 protein: CASQLVKRPQETQYF. The CDR3 DNA follows: TGTGCTAGCCAGCTTGTTAAGAGGCCACAAGAGACCCAGTACTTC.

The V call is TRBV15, the J call TRBJ2-2; TRBD2 is a possible D gene (5 bases). Germline values: CDR1 LNHNV, CDR2 YYDKDF (reference sequence). V lost 2 bases to trimming and J lost 7 bases, with 11 bases between them. CDR3 length equals 14 residues. The DNA for the CDR3 is TGTGCCACCAGCAGACGGGGTGGGTACGGGGAGCTGTTTTTT. Protein sequence: CATSRRGGYGELFF. The full variable domain, its missing parts supplied by reference TRBV15 and TRBJ2-2, is DAMVIQNPRYQVTQFGKPVTLSCSQTLNHNVMYWYQQKSSQAPKLLFHYYDKDFNNEADTPDNFQSRRPNTSFCFLDIRSPGLGDTAMYLCATSRRGGYGELFFGEGSRLTVL.

This clone is a singleton in its sample. V gene TRBV18 combines with J gene TRBJ2-3; D ambiguous. The V gene lost 2 bases and the J gene lost 6 bases, with 6 bases spanning the gap. From germline, CDR1 is KGHSH and CDR2 LQKENI. The CDR3 contains 12 residues. Here the CDR3 DNA reads TGTGCCAGCTCACCAACGAGGGATACGCAGTATTTT. Amino acid sequence: CASSPTRDTQYF.

Sample share makes this clone large. The chain couples TRBV6-1 to TRBJ2-4; D is possibly TRBD2 (6 bases). V was clipped by 2 bases and J by 13 bases, with 12 bases between them. Germline loops: CDR1 MNHNS, CDR2 SASEGT. CDR3 length equals 12 residues. The DNA for the CDR3 is TGTGCCAGCAGTGAACGGGGGTTCGGGCAGTACTTC. Translation gives CASSERGFGQYF.

The chain recombines TRBV29-1 with TRBJ2-5; D is perhaps TRBD1 (5 bases). The J call may be faulty, since TRBJ2-7 better matches the DNA end. CDR1 and CDR2 (germline): SQVTM, ANQGSEA. There are 13 residues in the CDR3. The CDR3 DNA is TGCAGCGCCAGGGCAAGGGGTCCCTACGAGCAGTACTTC. Residues: CSARARGPYEQYF.

Concerning this clone: An end of the junction does not agree with germline; a read error may underlie this. The chain combines TRBV5-4 with TRBJ1-2; 10 bases match TRBD1. CDR3 length: 16 residues. Germline-derived CDR1 and CDR2 are SGHNT and YYREEE (reference sequence). In nucleotides, the CDR3 is TGTGCCAGCAGCTTCATGGGACAGGGGAGCAACTATGGCTACCCCTTC. Amino acids: CASSFMGQGSNYGYPF.